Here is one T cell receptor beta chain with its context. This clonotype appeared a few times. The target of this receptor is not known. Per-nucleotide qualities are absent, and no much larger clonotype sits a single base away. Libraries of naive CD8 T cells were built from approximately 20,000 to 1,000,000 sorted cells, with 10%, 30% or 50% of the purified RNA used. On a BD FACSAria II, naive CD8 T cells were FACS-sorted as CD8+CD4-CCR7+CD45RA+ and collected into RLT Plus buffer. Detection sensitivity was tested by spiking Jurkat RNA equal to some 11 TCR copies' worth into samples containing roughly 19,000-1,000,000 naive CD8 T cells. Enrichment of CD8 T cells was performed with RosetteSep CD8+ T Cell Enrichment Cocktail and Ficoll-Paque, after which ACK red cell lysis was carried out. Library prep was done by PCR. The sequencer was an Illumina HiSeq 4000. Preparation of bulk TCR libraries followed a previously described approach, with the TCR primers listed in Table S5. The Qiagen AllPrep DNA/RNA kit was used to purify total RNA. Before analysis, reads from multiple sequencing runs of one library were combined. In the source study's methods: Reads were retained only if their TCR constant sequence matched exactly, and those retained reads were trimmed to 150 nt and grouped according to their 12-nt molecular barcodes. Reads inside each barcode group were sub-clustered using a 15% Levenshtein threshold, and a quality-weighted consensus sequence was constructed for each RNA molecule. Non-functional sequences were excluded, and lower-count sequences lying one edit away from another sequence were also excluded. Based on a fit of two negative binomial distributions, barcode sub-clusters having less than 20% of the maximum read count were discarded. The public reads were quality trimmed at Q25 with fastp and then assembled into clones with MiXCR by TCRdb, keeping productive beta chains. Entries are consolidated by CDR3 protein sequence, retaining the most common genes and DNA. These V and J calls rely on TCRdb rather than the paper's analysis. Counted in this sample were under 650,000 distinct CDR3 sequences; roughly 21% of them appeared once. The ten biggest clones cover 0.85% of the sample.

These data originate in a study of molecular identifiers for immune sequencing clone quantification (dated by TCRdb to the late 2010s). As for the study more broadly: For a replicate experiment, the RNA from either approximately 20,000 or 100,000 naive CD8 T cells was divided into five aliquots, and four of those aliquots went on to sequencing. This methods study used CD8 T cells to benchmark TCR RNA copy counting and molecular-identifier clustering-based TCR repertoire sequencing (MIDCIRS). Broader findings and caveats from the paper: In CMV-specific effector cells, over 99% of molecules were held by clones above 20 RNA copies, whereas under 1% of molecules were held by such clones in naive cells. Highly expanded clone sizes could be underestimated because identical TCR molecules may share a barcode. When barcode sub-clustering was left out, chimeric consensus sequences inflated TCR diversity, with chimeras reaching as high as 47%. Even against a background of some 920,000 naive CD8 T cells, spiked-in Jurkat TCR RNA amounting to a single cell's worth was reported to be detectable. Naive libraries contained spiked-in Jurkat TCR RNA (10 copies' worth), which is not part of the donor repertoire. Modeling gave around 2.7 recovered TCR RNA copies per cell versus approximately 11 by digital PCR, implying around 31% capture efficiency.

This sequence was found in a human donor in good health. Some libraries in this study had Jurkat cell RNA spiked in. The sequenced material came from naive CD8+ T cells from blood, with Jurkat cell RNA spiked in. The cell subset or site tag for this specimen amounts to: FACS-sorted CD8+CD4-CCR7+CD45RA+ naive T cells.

CDR3 protein: CASSIPGQQIGASTEAFF. The DNA reads TGTGCCAGTAGTATACCGGGACAGCAAATCGGGGCCAGCACTGAAGCTTTCTTT. Recombination connected TRBV19 to TRBJ1-1; 7 junctional bases match TRBD1. Based on the germline V gene (reference sequence), the CDR1 and CDR2 sequences are LNHDA and SQIVND. The CDR3, cysteine through phenylalanine, is 18 amino acids long. Of the read, only the CDR3 DNA is kept; its 54 bases are in frame from base 1. Trimming leaves V shorter by 2 bases and J shorter by 4 bases, with the junction holding 16 bases beyond the gene matches.